This T cell receptor (beta chain) was identified during a study of CD8 T cells in ankylosing spondylitis (TCRdb year 2017). Study-wide context: The study set out to find disease-linked TCR variants by profiling T cell receptor beta repertoires in ankylosing spondylitis patients and healthy donors. Peripheral blood samples were taken, and synovial fluid was additionally collected from ankylosing spondylitis patients. The full study cohort comprised 25 ankylosing spondylitis patients and around 100 healthy donors. The full study reports these points: Blood from ankylosing spondylitis patients appeared to be characterized by a TCR beta motif composed of eight highly homologous amino acid variants. Some motif variants had previously been reported in the synovial fluid and blood of reactive arthritis patients, which suggests shared mechanisms of disease initiation. The disease-linked clones showed a CD8+ phenotype and occurred at relatively low frequencies in peripheral blood. According to the report, matched synovial fluid samples from ankylosing spondylitis patients were significantly enriched for the disease-linked clones.

Sequencer: Illumina HiSeq 2500. TCR beta libraries were prepared by quantitative 5'-RACE with molecular barcodes. The published analysis was carried out like this. Disease-linked TCR variants were identified with a new computational method built on a probabilistic model of VDJ rearrangement. TCRdb reworked the public reads: Q25 trimming with fastp, MiXCR clone assembly, productive beta chains retained. All rows with the same CDR3 protein become a single entry with the most common DNA and genes. In this record, the V and J calls reflect TCRdb's handling and not the investigators' own analysis. The sample table holds about 240,000 distinct CDR3 sequences, of which 8% to 9.5% were seen once. Nearly 7% of the sample is held by the ten biggest clonotypes. This clonotype was picked up many times. This clone's antigen is unknown. Base-call qualities are not available, and no considerably larger clone is one nucleotide away.

Sequences were obtained from blood, either unsorted or a sorted T cell fraction (not recorded which). The receptor was derived from a male donor with ankylosing spondylitis or in good health (not recorded which).

The CDR3 has the sequence CASSESGTGGSAFF. The bases read TGTGCCAGCAGTGAAAGCGGGACAGGGGGCTCAGCTTTCTTT. The chain was built from TRBV6-1 and TRBJ1-1, and TRBD1 aligns with 12 junction nucleotides. V is pruned by 2 bases and J by 10 bases, leaving 5 bases of the junction without a gene match. For CDR1 and CDR2, the germline V gene lists MNHNS and SASEGT. Counted from cysteine to phenylalanine, this CDR3 has 14 amino acids. Kept here is only the CDR3 DNA, which spans 42 bases and is read in frame from base 1.